This T cell receptor (beta chain) is from a study of blood T cell repertoires in COVID-19. Study-wide background: The United States, Italy and Spain were the sources of the acute and convalescent COVID-19 samples. The cDNA or gDNA used as material had been derived from T cells, B-cell-depleted T cells, or PBMCs.

Original handling: Estimates of nucleated cell counts were drawn from the amplification of reference gene primers. Sequencing used immunoSEQ multiplex PCR; TCRdb keeps in-frame clones, though not all of them. V and J calls and clone size are given by that table; D and trimming were obtained from the DNA. The sample lists nearly 400,000 clones, just under 90% occurring once. Participants' reported clinical history set cohort assignment. The TCR originated in a woman under 40 who had recovered from COVID-19. Sequencing input: PBMCs or T cells enriched from blood (not recorded which).

CDR3 DNA sequence: TGTGCCAGAAGCCCGCCACAGGGGCGGTTCTTC. This translates into CARSPPQGRFF. The rearrangement links TRBV5-3 to TRBJ2-1; TRBD1 aligns across 7 bases. TRBV5-3 is designated an ORF whose function remains uncertain. This CDR3 has 11 amino acids. With 4 bases clipped from V and 15 bases from J, the junction kept 7 bases outside the gene matches.